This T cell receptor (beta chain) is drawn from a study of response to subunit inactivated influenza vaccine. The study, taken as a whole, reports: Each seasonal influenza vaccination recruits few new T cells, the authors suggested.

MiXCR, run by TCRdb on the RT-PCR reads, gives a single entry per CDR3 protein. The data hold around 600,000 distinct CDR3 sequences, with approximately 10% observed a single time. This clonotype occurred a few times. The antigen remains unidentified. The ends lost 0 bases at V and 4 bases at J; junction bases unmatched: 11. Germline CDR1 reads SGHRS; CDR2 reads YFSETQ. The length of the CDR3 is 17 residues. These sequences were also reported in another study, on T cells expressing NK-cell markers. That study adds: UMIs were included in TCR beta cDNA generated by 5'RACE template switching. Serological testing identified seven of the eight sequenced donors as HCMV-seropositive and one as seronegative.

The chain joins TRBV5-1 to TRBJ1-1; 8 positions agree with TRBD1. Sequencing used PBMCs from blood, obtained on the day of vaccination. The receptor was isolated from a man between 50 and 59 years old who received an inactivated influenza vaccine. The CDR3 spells CASSLVGRGLSSTEAFF. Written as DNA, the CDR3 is TGCGCCAGCAGCTTGGTTGGCAGGGGGCTATCAAGCACTGAAGCTTTCTTT.